This is a list of T cell receptor beta chains from one sample in a study of blood T cell repertoires in COVID-19. Sequencing used immunoSEQ multiplex PCR; TCRdb keeps in-frame clones, though not all of them. The sample contains some 150,000 clones, around four fifths of which appear only once. The specimen was peripheral blood. All receptors derive from a woman aged 70-85 years with COVID-19, enrolled during active disease. Both conserved end residues are part of each CDR3. A D gene is named only where the DNA matches it firmly. Where a row states a size, it is once, few, many or the class of an expanded clone; other rows omit it.

v_call: TRBV5-1
j_call: TRBJ1-2
d_call: -
clone_size: few
cdr3_nt: TGCGCCAGCAGCTTGGCTGGTCGGGGGGCAACGAGTGGCGGCTACACCTTC
cdr3_aa: CASSLAGRGATSGGYTF

v_call: TRBV5-1
j_call: TRBJ2-3
d_call: -
clone_size: -
cdr3_nt: TGCGCCAGCAGCTTGGTTGCGGCGGAGGATACGCAGTATTTT
cdr3_aa: CASSLVAAEDTQYF

v_call: TRBV27
j_call: TRBJ2-2
d_call: -
clone_size: -
cdr3_nt: TGTGCCAGCAGGGCAACGAACACCGGGGAGCTGTTTTTT
cdr3_aa: CASRATNTGELFF

v_call: TRBV18
j_call: TRBJ1-1
d_call: -
clone_size: once
cdr3_nt: TGTGCCAGCTCACCCGGCAGACCCAGGGTTTGTATGGCTTTCTTT
cdr3_aa: CASSPGRPRVCMAFF

v_call: TRBV19
j_call: TRBJ2-7
d_call: -
clone_size: -
cdr3_nt: TGTGCCAGTAGTATAGCGACAGGCGTAGGAGGCGAGCAGTACTTC
cdr3_aa: CASSIATGVGGEQYF

v_call: TRBV30
j_call: TRBJ1-3
d_call: TRBD1
clone_size: -
cdr3_nt: TGTGCCTGGAGTAGGGGACAGCTTGGAAACACCATATATTTT
cdr3_aa: CAWSRGQLGNTIYF

v_call: TRBV6-5
j_call: TRBJ2-2
d_call: -
clone_size: -
cdr3_nt: TGTGCCAGCAACCGCGAACTAGGGGAGCTGTTTTTT
cdr3_aa: CASNRELGELFF

v_call: TRBV19
j_call: TRBJ1-2
d_call: -
clone_size: -
cdr3_nt: TGTGCCAGTAGTGCACTACAGGGCTCTGGCTACACCTTC
cdr3_aa: CASSALQGSGYTF

v_call: TRBV9
j_call: TRBJ1-5
d_call: -
clone_size: -
cdr3_nt: TGTGCCAGCAGCCCCGGACAGAGCAATCAGCCCCAGCATTTT
cdr3_aa: CASSPGQSNQPQHF

v_call: TRBV9
j_call: TRBJ2-1
d_call: TRBD1
clone_size: -
cdr3_nt: TGTGCCAGCAGCTCACAGGGGAGCTCCTACAATGAGCAGTTCTTC
cdr3_aa: CASSSQGSSYNEQFF

v_call: TRBV19
j_call: TRBJ1-2
d_call: TRBD1
clone_size: -
cdr3_nt: TGTGCCAGTAGTATACAGGGGGGCTACTATGGCTACACCTTC
cdr3_aa: CASSIQGGYYGYTF

v_call: TRBV6-5
j_call: TRBJ1-1
d_call: -
clone_size: -
cdr3_nt: TGTGCCAGCAGCGACGGCGGGCGGTCTGAAGCTTTCTTT
cdr3_aa: CASSDGGRSEAFF

v_call: TRBV3-1/TRBV3-2
j_call: TRBJ1-2
d_call: TRBD1
clone_size: few
cdr3_nt: TGTGCCAGCAGCGAAAGGGGGCAGGGACCCTATGGCTACACCTTC
cdr3_aa: CASSERGQGPYGYTF

v_call: TRBV6-5
j_call: TRBJ2-5
d_call: -
clone_size: -
cdr3_nt: TGTGCCAGCAACCCAGGGTTCGGAGAGACCCAGTACTTC
cdr3_aa: CASNPGFGETQYF

v_call: TRBV30
j_call: TRBJ1-2
d_call: TRBD1
clone_size: few
cdr3_nt: TGTGCCTGTTCGCAGGGGGTAGGTTATGGCTACACCTTC
cdr3_aa: CACSQGVGYGYTF

v_call: TRBV19
j_call: TRBJ1-5
d_call: -
clone_size: -
cdr3_nt: TGTGCCAGTAGTATGGTGGCCCTCGGAGGGAATCAGCCCCAGCATTTT
cdr3_aa: CASSMVALGGNQPQHF

v_call: TRBV28
j_call: TRBJ1-4
d_call: TRBD1
clone_size: -
cdr3_nt: TGTGCCAGCAGACCCGGGACAGGGCATGAAAAACTGTTTTTT
cdr3_aa: CASRPGTGHEKLFF

v_call: TRBV18
j_call: TRBJ2-1
d_call: -
clone_size: -
cdr3_nt: TGTGCCAGCTCACCACCCGAGATTAGCTCCTACAATGAGCAGTTCTTC
cdr3_aa: CASSPPEISSYNEQFF

v_call: TRBV3-1/TRBV3-2
j_call: TRBJ2-7
d_call: TRBD2
clone_size: -
cdr3_nt: TGTGCCAGCAGCCAAGCTTGGGGAGGGACCTCCTACGAGCAGTACTTC
cdr3_aa: CASSQAWGGTSYEQYF

v_call: TRBV30
j_call: TRBJ1-2
d_call: TRBD1
clone_size: -
cdr3_nt: TGTGCCGGCGAGGGGGGTGACAGGGGGTCAGGCTACACCTTC
cdr3_aa: CAGEGGDRGSGYTF

v_call: TRBV5-1
j_call: TRBJ1-5
d_call: TRBD1
clone_size: once
cdr3_nt: TGCGCCAGCAGCCAGGGGGGCCCGGGAGAACAGCCCCAGCATTTT
cdr3_aa: CASSQGGPGEQPQHF

v_call: TRBV9
j_call: TRBJ1-4
d_call: TRBD1
clone_size: -
cdr3_nt: TGTGCCAGCAGCGTTGGGACAGGGAATGAAAAACTGTTTTTT
cdr3_aa: CASSVGTGNEKLFF

v_call: TRBV24-1
j_call: TRBJ2-1
d_call: TRBD2
clone_size: -
cdr3_nt: TGTGCCACCAGTGATATCGATAGCGGGGTCTCCTACAATGAGCAGTTCTTC
cdr3_aa: CATSDIDSGVSYNEQFF

v_call: TRBV3-1/TRBV3-2
j_call: TRBJ2-2
d_call: -
clone_size: -
cdr3_nt: TGTGCCAGCAGCCAAGTGGGGGCCACCGGGGAGCTGTTTTTT
cdr3_aa: CASSQVGATGELFF

v_call: TRBV28
j_call: TRBJ2-5
d_call: -
clone_size: -
cdr3_nt: TGTGCCAGCAGGTTCTCGGGGTTAGAGACCCAGTACTTC
cdr3_aa: CASRFSGLETQYF

v_call: TRBV27
j_call: TRBJ1-1
d_call: TRBD1
clone_size: -
cdr3_nt: TGTGCCAGCAGTTTCTACCGCTTGGGACAGGGAATTGAAGCTTTCTTT
cdr3_aa: CASSFYRLGQGIEAFF

v_call: TRBV5-5
j_call: TRBJ2-3
d_call: TRBD1
clone_size: -
cdr3_nt: TGTGCCAGCAGCCCGGGACAGGGGAACACGCAGTATTTT
cdr3_aa: CASSPGQGNTQYF

v_call: TRBV24-1
j_call: TRBJ2-2
d_call: -
clone_size: -
cdr3_nt: TGTGCCACCAGTGATTTGAGGCAGGGGAACACCGGGGAGCTGTTTTTT
cdr3_aa: CATSDLRQGNTGELFF

v_call: TRBV19
j_call: TRBJ1-3
d_call: -
clone_size: -
cdr3_nt: TGTGCCAGTACCCACCCCCGAGTTGGAAACACCATATATTTT
cdr3_aa: CASTHPRVGNTIYF

v_call: TRBV4-2
j_call: TRBJ2-5
d_call: -
clone_size: -
cdr3_nt: TGTGCCAGCAGCCAAGAAGGCCGGCAGGGAATGCGAGAGACCCAGTACTTC
cdr3_aa: CASSQEGRQGMRETQYF

v_call: TRBV6-1
j_call: TRBJ1-5
d_call: -
clone_size: -
cdr3_nt: TGTGCCAGCAGTGAATCGGGCAGGGACAATCAGCCCCAGCATTTT
cdr3_aa: CASSESGRDNQPQHF

v_call: TRBV7-2
j_call: TRBJ2-3
d_call: TRBD2
clone_size: -
cdr3_nt: TGTGCCAGCAGCTTTAAAGCGGGGGGCACAGATACGCAGTATTTT
cdr3_aa: CASSFKAGGTDTQYF

v_call: TRBV5-5
j_call: TRBJ1-2
d_call: TRBD1
clone_size: -
cdr3_nt: TGTGCCAGCAGCTTGGGGACAGGGAGAGGTGGCTACACCTTC
cdr3_aa: CASSLGTGRGGYTF

v_call: TRBV15
j_call: TRBJ2-1
d_call: -
clone_size: -
cdr3_nt: TGTGCCACCAGCAGAGGTGGCGGGACGGAGCAGTTCTTC
cdr3_aa: CATSRGGGTEQFF

v_call: TRBV5-6
j_call: TRBJ1-5
d_call: TRBD1
clone_size: once
cdr3_nt: TGTGCCAGCAGCTTGTACAGGGGGCAAAGTCAGCCCCAGCATTTT
cdr3_aa: CASSLYRGQSQPQHF